The entry that follows covers one T cell receptor (beta chain) sequence. Its antigen is as yet unknown. Ipilimumab CTLA-4 blockade and focal radiation were given to patients with chemo-refractory metastatic non-small-cell lung cancer. This entry comes from a study of radiotherapy plus CTLA-4 blockade in lung cancer. The protocol was immunoSEQ multiplex PCR, while the TCRdb copy is restricted to in-frame clones and leaves out a portion. The data contain about 120,000 clones, nearly 80% of them singletons. The germline CDR1 and CDR2 sequences are MNHNY and SVGAGI (reference sequence). Trimming removed 10 bases from V and 4 bases from J; junction bases left unmatched: 13. The CDR3 loop spans 14 amino acids. Study-wide results and caveats: Interferon-beta, together with early blood T cell clone dynamics, reportedly best predicted response. Blood TCR clones of tumor origin expanded after radiotherapy plus ipilimumab.

The clonotype was recovered from a human donor with non-small cell lung cancer who had a partial response to radiotherapy plus ipilimumab. The chain employs TRBV6-6 and TRBJ2-7; 7 nucleotides align to TRBD1. The specimen comprised peripheral blood, sampled from a patient treated with radiotherapy plus ipilimumab. The DNA of the CDR3 is TGTGCCACAACACCAGAGGGGGCTCTTTACGAGCAGTACTTC. Protein product: CATTPEGALYEQYF.